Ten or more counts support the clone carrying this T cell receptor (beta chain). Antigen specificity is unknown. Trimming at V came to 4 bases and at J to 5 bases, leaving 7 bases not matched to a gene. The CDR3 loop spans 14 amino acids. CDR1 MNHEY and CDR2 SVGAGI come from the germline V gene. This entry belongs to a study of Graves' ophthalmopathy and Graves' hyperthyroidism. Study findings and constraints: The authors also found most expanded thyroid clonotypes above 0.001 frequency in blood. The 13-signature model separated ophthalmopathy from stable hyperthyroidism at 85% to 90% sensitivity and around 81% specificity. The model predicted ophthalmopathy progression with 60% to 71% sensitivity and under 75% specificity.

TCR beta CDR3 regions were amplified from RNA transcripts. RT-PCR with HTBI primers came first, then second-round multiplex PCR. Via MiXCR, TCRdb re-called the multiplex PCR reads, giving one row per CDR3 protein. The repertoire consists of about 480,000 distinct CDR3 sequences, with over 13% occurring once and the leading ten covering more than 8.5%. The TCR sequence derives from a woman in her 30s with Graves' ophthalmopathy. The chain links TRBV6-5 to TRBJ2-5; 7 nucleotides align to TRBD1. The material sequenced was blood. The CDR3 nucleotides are TGTGCCAGCAGTTGGGAAAGGGGGCGTGAGACCCAGTACTTC. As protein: CASSWERGRETQYF.